This TCR beta chain was documented in a study of tumor-infiltrating lymphocytes in localized non-small cell lung cancer. Whole-study results and caveats: Technical variation could not be separated from intratumor heterogeneity here.

In germline, CDR1 is SGHRS, CDR2 YFSETQ. V gave up 4 bases and J gave up 9 bases; unmatched junction bases: 17. This CDR3 has 18 residues. Profiled with immunoSEQ multiplex PCR; TCRdb holds only in-frame clones, not every one. This table has 7,000 to 8,500 clones, under 85% appearing once. Remarks on this clone: Its antigen is currently unknown.

The J gene is TRBJ2-1, the V gene TRBV5-1, with 12 nucleotides matching TRBD2. Sample: uninvolved lung tissue not adjacent to the tumor. This TCR was recovered from a human donor with non-small cell lung cancer. The CDR3 spells CASSPPGRLAGVAGEQFF. The CDR3 DNA reads as TGCGCCAGCAGCCCGCCCGGGCGACTAGCGGGAGTTGCGGGTGAGCAGTTCTTC.